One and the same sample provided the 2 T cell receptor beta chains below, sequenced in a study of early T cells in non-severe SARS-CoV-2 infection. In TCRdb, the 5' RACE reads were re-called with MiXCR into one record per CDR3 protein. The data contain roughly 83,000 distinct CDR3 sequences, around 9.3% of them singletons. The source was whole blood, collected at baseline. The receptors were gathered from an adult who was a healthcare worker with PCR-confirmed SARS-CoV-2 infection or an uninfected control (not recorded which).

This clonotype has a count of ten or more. CDR3 in amino acids: CASSYGDTQYF. The CDR3 nucleotides are TGTGCCAGCAGCTACGGGGATACGCAGTATTTT. The chain carries TRBV7-6 and TRBJ2-3; D unclear. Trimming cost V 4 bases and J 6 bases, with 5 bases left between them. CDR1 SGHVS and CDR2 FNYEAQ come from the germline V gene. The CDR3 is made up of 11 amino acids.

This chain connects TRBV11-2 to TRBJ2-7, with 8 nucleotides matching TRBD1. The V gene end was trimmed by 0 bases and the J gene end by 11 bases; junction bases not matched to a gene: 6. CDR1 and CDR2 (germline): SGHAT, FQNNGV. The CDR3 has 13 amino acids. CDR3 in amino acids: CASSLDPQGAKYF. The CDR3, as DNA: TGTGCCAGCAGCTTAGATCCTCAGGGGGCGAAGTACTTC.